The 20 T cell receptor beta chains given below trace back to one sample, sequenced in a study of shared clonotypes between healthy human individuals. Produced via immunoSEQ multiplex PCR; TCRdb's table is partial and in-frame only. The sample has around 750,000 clones, less than 85% seen once. The specimen sequenced was memory CD4+ T cells sorted from blood. Noted subset: CD45RA-negative fraction. Receptor source: a woman aged 25 to 39 in good health.

The chain links TRBV7-6 to TRBJ2-3; D may be TRBD2 (6 bases). The CDR3 covers 14 residues. V lost 5 bases, J lost 6 bases, and 15 bases lay in between. Germline lookup yields CDR1 SGHVS and CDR2 FNYEAQ. The DNA for the CDR3 is TGTGCCAGCAGCCGCGCGGGAAAGGGGGATACGCAGTATTTT. Protein product: CASSRAGKGDTQYF.

This rearrangement joins TRBV19 to TRBJ1-1; no definite D call. This CDR3 has 13 residues. Germline CDR1 and CDR2: LNHDA and SQIVND (reference sequence). V was cut by 4 bases and J by 0 bases, with 6 bases left in between. In DNA, the CDR3 is TGTGCCAGTAGTACCCCCCTGAACACTGAAGCTTTCTTT. Amino acids: CASSTPLNTEAFF. The full variable domain, completed using reference TRBV19 and TRBJ1-1, is DGGITQSPKYLFRKEGQNVTLSCEQNLNHDAMYWYRQDPGQGLRLIYYSQIVNDFQKGDIAEGYSVSREKKESFPLTVTSAQKNPTAFYLCASSTPLNTEAFFGQGTRLTVV.

This clone was detected many times. Other DNA sequences within the sample encode an identical CDR3. The chain has TRBV29-1 and TRBJ2-3, with a weak D call TRBD2 (6 bases). The CDR3 spans 15 residues. V lost 0 bases, J lost 5 bases, and 15 bases lay in between. The V gene's germline CDR1 is SQVTM and CDR2 ANQGSEA. The CDR3 nucleotides read TGCAGCGTTGAAGATCTTGGCGGGAAGGTAGATACGCAGTATTTT. It translates to CSVEDLGGKVDTQYF.

The J gene is TRBJ2-5, the V gene TRBV5-4; possibly TRBD2 for D (7 bases). V lost 3 bases and J 1 base, leaving 10 bases between the germline ends. CDR3 size: 14 residues. Germline CDR1 and CDR2: SGHNT and YYREEE (reference sequence). CDR3 DNA: TGTGCCAGCAGCTATGGGGGGGCCCAAGAGACCCAGTACTTC. This gives the protein CASSYGGAQETQYF.

The chain joins TRBV5-1 to TRBJ2-7, with D perhaps TRBD1 (6 bases). Germline loops: CDR1 SGHRS, CDR2 YFSETQ. This CDR3 spans 15 amino acids. Trimming pared 0 bases from V and 4 bases from J, leaving 14 bases between. As DNA, the CDR3 is TGCGCCAGCAGCTTGGGGTTCGAGGGGGTGTACGAGCAGTACTTC. Its translation: CASSLGFEGVYEQYF. Full variable domain (remainder filled in from reference TRBV5-1 and TRBJ2-7): KAGVTQTPRYLIKTRGQQVTLSCSPISGHRSVSWYQQTPGQGLQFLFEYFSETQRNKGNFPGRFSGRQFSNSRSEMNVSTLELGDSALYLCASSLGFEGVYEQYFGPGTRLTVT.

The count of this clone is one. The missing conserved phenylalanine or tryptophan at the end of this CDR3 makes a read error likely. No DNA is shown, since the ends of the CDR3 on it are uncertain; the CDR3 is the one TCRdb lists. V gene TRBV21-1 combines with J gene TRBJ1-1. TRBV21-1 is recorded as a pseudogene. The CDR3 extends over 11 residues, inclusive of both ends. The chain's CDR3 is CASSDAGGSQG.

This clone was counted once. The V gene is TRBV18, the J gene TRBJ2-2, with 10 bases matching TRBD2. Trimming removed 2 bases from V and 5 bases from J; junction bases left unmatched: 8. Germline V gene data show CDR1 as KGHSH and CDR2 as LQKENI. There are 17 residues in the CDR3. The CDR3 region is CASSPSAAGGPTGELFF. CDR3 bases: TGTGCCAGCTCACCATCGGCAGCGGGAGGGCCAACCGGGGAGCTGTTTTTT.

The chain uses TRBV4-1 and TRBJ2-7; TRBD2 is a possible D gene (5 bases). The CDR3 has 16 amino acids. Trimming cost V 2 bases and J 5 bases, with 19 bases left between them. Germline V gene sequence: CDR1 MGHRA, CDR2 YSYEKL. The CDR3 DNA follows: TGCGCCAGCAGCCAAACCTCCCCCACTAGGGTCCACGAGCAGTACTTC. This sequence encodes CASSQTSPTRVHEQYF.

The chain joins TRBV30 to TRBJ1-3; tentatively, D is TRBD1 (6 bases). CDR3 size: 14 residues. Per germline, CDR1 GTSNPN and CDR2 SVGIG (reference sequence). V was cut by 1 base and J by 8 bases, with 15 bases left in between. The CDR3 nucleotides are TGTGCCTGGAGTGGGAAGGGGGGGAGTGACACCATATATTTT. As protein: CAWSGKGGSDTIYF.

The chain employs TRBV5-8 and TRBJ1-4; no clear D. Trimming cost V 0 bases and J 4 bases, with 10 bases left between them. Germline CDR1 is SGHTS and CDR2 is YDEGEE. This CDR3 is 15 amino acids long. The DNA of the CDR3 is TGTGCCAGCAGCTTGGAAGGGAGGTATAATGAAAAACTGTTTTTT. Protein: CASSLEGRYNEKLFF.

This chain links TRBV19 with TRBJ1-1; D not resolved. Trimming took off 5 bases at V and 5 bases at J, with 12 bases between the two ends. This CDR3 spans 13 amino acids. CDR1 and CDR2 from the germline V gene are LNHDA and SQIVND (reference sequence). The CDR3 sequence: CASSPNYGTEAFF. In DNA form, the CDR3 reads TGTGCCAGTAGTCCTAATTATGGGACTGAAGCTTTCTTT.

This clone has just one count. The chain joins TRBV6-5 to TRBJ2-3, with D uncertain. The V end lost 8 bases, the J end lost 0 bases, and 9 bases lay between the germline ends. Germline-derived CDR1 and CDR2 are MNHEY and SVGAGI. The CDR3 has 13 residues. CDR3 sequence (DNA): TGTGCCAGCTCTAGACTCAGCACAGATACGCAGTATTTT. Amino acids: CASSRLSTDTQYF.

This clone was observed a single time. Here the CDR3 reads CASSLRLAGVNEQFF. CDR3 DNA: TGTGCCAGCAGCTTAAGACTAGCGGGAGTGAATGAGCAGTTCTTC. The V and J genes are TRBV11-2 and TRBJ2-1; 12 nucleotides agree with TRBD2. The germline V gene encodes CDR1 SGHAT and CDR2 FQNNGV. V gave up 2 bases and J gave up 7 bases; unmatched junction bases: 3. There are 15 residues in the CDR3.

The rearrangement uses TRBV18 and TRBJ2-2, with 8 bases that match TRBD2. J lost 2 bases, V lost 3 bases, and 5 bases had no gene match. Germline-derived CDR1 and CDR2 are KGHSH and LQKENI. The CDR3 spans 16 residues. CDR3 coding DNA: TGTGCCAGCTCACCGGGTACTAGCGGAAACACCGGGGAGCTGTTTTTT. This translates into CASSPGTSGNTGELFF.

The V call is TRBV19, the J call TRBJ2-6, with 9 bases aligning to TRBD1. The CDR3 has 17 amino acids. Germline V CDR1 and CDR2: LNHDA, SQIVND (reference sequence). The J segment lost 1 base and the V segment lost 5 bases, leaving 6 bases of the junction unmatched. CDR3 sequence reads: CASSSWTGASGANVLTF. The CDR3 bases are TGTGCCAGTAGTTCCTGGACAGGGGCATCTGGGGCCAACGTCCTGACTTTC.

The chain links TRBV5-6 to TRBJ2-2; 7 bases are shared with TRBD2. Germline loops: CDR1 SGHDT, CDR2 YYEEEE. CDR3 size: 15 residues. V was pared by 2 bases and J by 6 bases, with 7 bases of the junction left unmatched. The CDR3 spells CASSLGGRVAGELFF. As DNA, the CDR3 is TGTGCCAGCAGCTTAGGTGGGAGGGTCGCCGGGGAGCTGTTTTTT.

The count of this clone is one. This sequence joins TRBV5-1 and TRBJ2-1; 13 nucleotides align to TRBD2. The CDR3 loop spans 16 amino acids. V was pared by 4 bases and J by 7 bases, with 8 bases of the junction left unmatched. Germline V CDR1 and CDR2: SGHRS, YFSETQ. CDR3 DNA: TGCGCCAGCAGCAAAACCGGACTAGCGGGAGTAAATGAGCAGTTCTTC. It encodes CASSKTGLAGVNEQFF.

J is TRBJ1-2 and V is TRBV5-1; D not certain. Germline CDR1 is SGHRS and CDR2 is YFSETQ. Trimming pared 4 bases from V and 3 bases from J, leaving 16 bases between. The CDR3 covers 15 residues. The CDR3 DNA reads TGCGCCAGCAGCCAAGGAGACCGTCTGGACTATGGCTACACCTTC. This codes for CASSQGDRLDYGYTF.

The chain combines TRBV28 with TRBJ1-2; unclear D gene. Germline V gene lookup returns CDR1 MDHEN and CDR2 SYDVKM. This CDR3 contains 12 residues. Between the trimmed V and J ends, which lost 3 bases and 5 bases, there was a span of 7 bases. CDR3 coding DNA: TGTGCCAGCAGTTTGGGAAAATATGGCTACACCTTC. Its translation is CASSLGKYGYTF.

The CDR3 sequence is CASSKGRPAGLKEKLFF. DNA of the CDR3: TGTGCCAGCAGCAAAGGCCGCCCGGCGGGGTTGAAGGAAAAACTGTTTTTT. This rearrangement joins TRBV21-1 to TRBJ1-4. TRBV21-1 is described as a pseudogene. This CDR3 contains 17 residues.